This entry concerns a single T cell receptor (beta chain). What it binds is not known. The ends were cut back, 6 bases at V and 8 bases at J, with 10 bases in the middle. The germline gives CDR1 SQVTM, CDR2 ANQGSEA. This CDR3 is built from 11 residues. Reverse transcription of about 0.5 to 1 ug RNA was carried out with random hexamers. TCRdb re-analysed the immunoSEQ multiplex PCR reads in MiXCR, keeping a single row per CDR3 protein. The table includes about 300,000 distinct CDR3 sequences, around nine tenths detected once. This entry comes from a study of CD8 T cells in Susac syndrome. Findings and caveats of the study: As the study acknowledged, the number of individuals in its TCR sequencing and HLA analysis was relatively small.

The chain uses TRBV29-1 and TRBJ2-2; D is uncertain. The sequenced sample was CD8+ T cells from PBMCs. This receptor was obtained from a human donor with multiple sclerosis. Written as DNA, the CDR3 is TGCAGCGTGAGGCATCGGGGGGAGCTGTTTTTT. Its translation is CSVRHRGELFF.